One and the same sample provided the 5 T cell receptor beta chains below, sequenced in a study of human T cells and chemical hapten exposure. The time point here: pre-sensitization, week 0. Sample treatment: therapeutic diphenylcyclopropenone sensitization with weekly scalp DPC. TCRdb re-called the RACE reads with MiXCR, one entry per CDR3 protein. The table has around 300,000 distinct CDR3 sequences, approximately 5% seen once; the top ten hold about 8.2%. The sequences come from whole blood, collected in connection with sensitization to the hapten diphenylcyclopropenone (DPC). The receptors come from a woman younger than 35 with alopecia areata. Some clones in this sample may be carry-over from other donors' samples.

This sequence joins TRBV5-1 and TRBJ1-5; D remains ambiguous. The CDR3 is 14 residues long. Germline CDR1 and CDR2: SGHRS and YFSETQ. With 6 bases removed from V and 0 bases from J, the gap between germline ends came to 10 bases. This chain's CDR3 is CASKVGDSNQPQHF. The CDR3 coding sequence is TGCGCCAGCAAGGTCGGGGATAGCAATCAGCCCCAGCATTTT.

This clonotype occurred many times. The chain couples TRBV12-3 or TRBV12-4 to TRBJ1-5, with a possible D match to TRBD1 (5 bases). This CDR3 spans 15 amino acids. V was shortened by 4 bases and J by 4 bases, with 14 bases between the two germline ends. CDR3 bases: TGTGCCAGCAGTTCTTTGGAAGGGGTGAATCAGCCCCAGCATTTT. It encodes CASSSLEGVNQPQHF.

The rearrangement links TRBV4-2 to TRBJ1-5, with a tentative D call TRBD1 (6 bases). Germline V gene data show CDR1 as LGHNA and CDR2 as YNFKEQ. The length of the CDR3 is 15 residues. Trimming removed 4 bases from V and 1 base from J, with 11 bases in between. CDR3 region: CASSPNRVSNQPQHF. The CDR3 nucleotides are TGTGCCAGCAGCCCGAACAGGGTCAGCAATCAGCCCCAGCATTTT.

The chain uses TRBV10-3 and TRBJ1-4; D is possibly TRBD1 (6 bases). The ends were cut back, 2 bases at V and 8 bases at J, with 15 bases in the middle. Germline assignment: CDR1 ENHRY and CDR2 SYGVKD. This CDR3 has 15 amino acids. CDR3 protein: CAISETPGRGEKLFF. The CDR3 nucleotides read TGTGCCATCAGTGAGACCCCGGGTAGGGGGGAAAAACTGTTTTTT.

The table lists this clonotype with many counts. This chain uses TRBV6-5 with TRBJ1-4; D possibly corresponds to TRBD1 (5 bases). Trimming stripped 6 bases from V and 4 bases from J, with 12 bases between. Germline assignment: CDR1 MNHEY and CDR2 SVGAGI. The CDR3 loop spans 14 amino acids. Here the CDR3 reads CASSLREGNEKLFF. For the CDR3, the DNA is TGTGCCAGCAGCCTCAGGGAGGGTAATGAAAAACTGTTTTTT.